This T cell receptor (beta chain) is drawn from a study of shared clonotypes between healthy human individuals. Study overall: CD4 naive cells filled three plates per donor, CD4 memory three, CD8 naive two and CD8 memory one.

Study-wide results and caveats: The generation probabilities recorded for non-shared clonotypes fell below those of clonotypes shared by all four donors. Donors were few, which limited the genetic and exposure-history diversity represented.

Germline V CDR1 and CDR2: LGHNA, YSLEER. This CDR3 comprises 16 residues. V dropped 1 base and J dropped 0 bases, with 9 bases sitting between them. The table came from immunoSEQ multiplex PCR; TCRdb's copy has only in-frame clones and leaves some out. The data hold fewer than 2.5 million clones, with approximately 94% observed a single time. For this clone: The antigen is unknown.

The specimen was naive CD4+ T cells from PBMCs. Subset here: CD45RA+ positively selected. The TCR sequence derives from a man aged 18-30 years in good health. Some clones in this sample may be carry-over from other donors' samples. The chain combines TRBV4-3 with TRBJ2-2; tentatively, D is TRBD2 (6 bases). DNA of the CDR3: TGCGCCAGCAGCCAAGTAGGGGAGGCGAACACCGGGGAGCTGTTTTTT. It yields the protein CASSQVGEANTGELFF.